The 14 T cell receptor beta chains given below trace back to one sample, sequenced in a study of T cell changes during pregnancy in multiple sclerosis. Measured with immunoSEQ multiplex PCR; TCRdb has only the in-frame clones, and not every one. The sample has under 85,000 clones, more than 75% seen once; the top ten hold 1.3% to 1.5%. The sample in question was peripheral blood, obtained in the third trimester of pregnancy. The origin of the receptors is a female donor in good health, enrolled as a control in a pregnancy study.

The chain joins TRBV7-9 to TRBJ2-3, with D perhaps matching TRBD2 (6 bases). The CDR3 runs to 18 residues. Trimming removed 1 base at V and 0 bases at J, with 17 bases between. Germline V gives CDR1 SEHNR, CDR2 FQNEAQ (reference sequence). CDR3 nucleotide sequence: TGTGCCAGCAGCTTAGAATTTGGTGGGGGGTCCAGCACAGATACGCAGTATTTT. Protein: CASSLEFGGGSSTDTQYF. Full variable domain (remainder filled in from reference TRBV7-9 and TRBJ2-3): DTGVSQNPRHKITKRGQNVTFRCDPISEHNRLYWYRQTLGQGPEFLTYFQNEAQLEKSRLLSDRFSAERPKGSFSTLEIQRTEQGDSAMYLCASSLEFGGGSSTDTQYFGPGTRLTVL.

The rearrangement links TRBV14 to TRBJ1-1; 7 bases agree with TRBD1. The junction had 8 bases not matched to a gene; V was cut back by 2 bases and J by 5 bases. The CDR3 is 15 amino acids. Germline-derived CDR1 and CDR2 are SGHDN and FVKESK. The CDR3 nucleotides read TGTGCCAGCAGCCAATTACAGGGGAGTGGGACTGAAGCTTTCTTT. Encoded protein: CASSQLQGSGTEAFF.

The chain links TRBV7-3 to TRBJ2-7; tentatively, D is TRBD1 (5 bases). Trimming shortened V by 5 bases and J by 2 bases, and 16 bases separated the two germline ends. Germline values: CDR1 SGHTA, CDR2 FQGTGA. This CDR3 comprises 15 residues. The CDR3 region is CASSPEGVDAYEQYF. Written as DNA, the CDR3 is TGTGCCAGCAGCCCAGAAGGGGTCGACGCCTACGAGCAGTACTTC. Using reference TRBV7-3 and TRBJ2-7 for the parts outside the CDR3, the full variable domain is GAGVSQTPSNKVTEKGKYVELRCDPISGHTALYWYRQSLGQGPEFLIYFQGTGAADDSGLPNDRFFAVRPEGSVSTLKIQRTERGDSAVYLCASSPEGVDAYEQYFGPGTRLTVT.

The V call is TRBV7-9, the J call TRBJ2-3; 7 nucleotides agree with TRBD2. The V segment lost 5 bases and the J segment 6 bases; nucleotides outside the gene matches: 8. Germline loops: CDR1 SEHNR, CDR2 FQNEAQ (reference sequence). CDR3 size: 14 residues. CDR3 in DNA: TGTGCCAGCAGCGCTCGGATGGGGGGGGATACGCAGTATTTT. Encoded protein: CASSARMGGDTQYF.

This clone was picked up one time. This chain joins TRBV6-5 and TRBJ1-1; D possibly corresponds to TRBD1 (5 bases). The CDR3 has 13 residues. With 8 bases removed from V and 4 bases from J, the gap between germline ends came to 14 bases. Per the germline V gene, CDR1 is MNHEY and CDR2 is SVGAGI. Written as DNA, the CDR3 is TGTGCCAGCCGGGGGGGATGGGGCACTGAAGCTTTCTTT. This encodes CASRGGWGTEAFF.

The chain combines TRBV28 with TRBJ2-7; no clear D gene. This CDR3 is built from 11 residues. With 3 bases removed from V and 7 bases from J, the gap between germline ends came to 7 bases. Germline loops: CDR1 MDHEN, CDR2 SYDVKM. This CDR3 is CASSFNGEQYF. The CDR3 bases are TGTGCCAGCAGTTTTAACGGGGAGCAGTACTTC. Using reference TRBV28 and TRBJ2-7 for the parts outside the CDR3, the full variable domain is DVKVTQSSRYLVKRTGEKVFLECVQDMDHENMFWYRQDPGLGLRLIYFSYDVKMKEKGDIPEGYSVSREKKERFSLILESASTNQTSMYLCASSFNGEQYFGPGTRLTVT.

This clone was found once. The gene calls are TRBV29-1 and TRBJ1-2, with TRBD1 identical over 7 bases. Germline V gene lookup returns CDR1 SQVTM and CDR2 ANQGSEA. V was pared by 6 bases and J by 6 bases, with 4 bases of the junction left unmatched. This CDR3 contains 11 residues. CDR3 amino acids: CSVHDRDGYTF. The CDR3 region has the DNA TGCAGCGTCCACGACAGGGATGGCTACACCTTC.

This clone has just a few counts. V and J are TRBV7-2 and TRBJ2-7; TRBD1 agrees at 8 bases. The CDR3 contains 14 residues. CDR1 is SGHTA, CDR2 FQGNSA, per germline. Trimming cost V 5 bases and J 2 bases; bases outside gene matches: 5. CDR3 nucleotide sequence: TGTGCCAGCAGCAGAGGACAGGGCCCCTACGAGCAGTACTTC. It specifies CASSRGQGPYEQYF.

The chain couples TRBV5-1 to TRBJ1-5; 8 bases agree with TRBD1. The CDR3 consists of 15 residues. Germline V lookup: CDR1 SGHRS, CDR2 YFSETQ. The ends lost 0 bases at V and 11 bases at J; junction bases unmatched: 10. CDR3 DNA sequence: TGCGCCAGCAGCTTGGAGGGGACAGGCGGGGAGTCCCAGCATTTT. The encoded protein is CASSLEGTGGESQHF.

This clone appeared a few times. The gene calls are TRBV7-9 and TRBJ1-1; 9 nucleotides align to TRBD1. Germline values: CDR1 SEHNR, CDR2 FQNEAQ (reference sequence). J lost 11 bases, V lost 4 bases, and 2 bases had no gene match. The CDR3 length is 11 residues. The CDR3 bases are TGTGCCAGCAGCTCAGGACAGGGGGCTTTCTTT. It is translated as CASSSGQGAFF.

V gene TRBV30 combines with J gene TRBJ1-3, with no clear D. Trimming pared 0 bases from V and 4 bases from J, leaving 4 bases between. This CDR3 spans 12 amino acids. Germline CDR1 reads GTSNPN; CDR2 reads SVGIG (reference sequence). CDR3 residues: CAWSVPGNTIYF. The CDR3 nucleotides read TGTGCCTGGAGTGTCCCAGGAAACACCATATATTTT.

The chain combines TRBV4-2 with TRBJ2-5, with D perhaps TRBD2 (7 bases). Trimming stripped 4 bases from V and 2 bases from J, with 20 bases between. Per the germline V gene, CDR1 is LGHNA and CDR2 is YNFKEQ. The CDR3 sequence is 17 residues long. DNA of the CDR3: TGTGCCAGCAGCCTCGGACCCCACGGGGGGCGGCAAGAGACCCAGTACTTC. Translated: CASSLGPHGGRQETQYF.

This chain links TRBV4-2 with TRBJ2-2; 7 bases agree with TRBD2. The CDR3 totals 16 residues. Trimming at V came to 4 bases and at J to 4 bases, leaving 9 bases not matched to a gene. The germline CDR1 and CDR2 sequences are LGHNA and YNFKEQ. This chain's CDR3 is CASSLGPGGGTGELFF. The CDR3 DNA reads as TGTGCCAGCAGCCTCGGTCCCGGCGGGGGCACCGGGGAGCTGTTTTTT.

V gene TRBV27 combines with J gene TRBJ1-6; no clear D. V was pared by 3 bases and J by 7 bases, with 10 bases between. The CDR3 contains 14 residues. Per germline, CDR1 MNHEY and CDR2 SMNVEV (reference sequence). CDR3 sequence: CASSFEGKNSPLHF. As DNA, the CDR3 is TGTGCCAGCAGTTTTGAGGGAAAGAATTCACCCCTCCACTTT.